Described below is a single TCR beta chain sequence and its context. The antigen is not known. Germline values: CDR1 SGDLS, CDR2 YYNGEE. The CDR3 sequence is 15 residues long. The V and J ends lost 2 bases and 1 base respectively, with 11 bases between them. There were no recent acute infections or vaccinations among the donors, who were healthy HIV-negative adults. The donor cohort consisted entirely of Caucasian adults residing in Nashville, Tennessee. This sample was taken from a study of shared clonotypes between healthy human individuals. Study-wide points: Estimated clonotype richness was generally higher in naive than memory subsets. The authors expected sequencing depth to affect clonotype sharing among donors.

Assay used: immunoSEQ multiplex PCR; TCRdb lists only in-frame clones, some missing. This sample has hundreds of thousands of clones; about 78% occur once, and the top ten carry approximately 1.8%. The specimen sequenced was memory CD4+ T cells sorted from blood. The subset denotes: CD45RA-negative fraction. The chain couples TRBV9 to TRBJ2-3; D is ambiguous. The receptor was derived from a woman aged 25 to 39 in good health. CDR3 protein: CASSVVASGTDTQYF. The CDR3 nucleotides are TGTGCCAGCAGCGTGGTGGCATCTGGCACAGATACGCAGTATTTT.